This T cell receptor (beta chain) was sequenced for a study of cytomegalovirus exposure and HLA in healthy donors. The overall study: When roughly 420 donors were genotyped, roughly 82% of them were found to fall in the Caucasian-associated ancestry cluster. General study findings and limits: Later analysis showed TCR association rates varying by HLA locus, highest for DRB1 and lowest for HLA-C. In a later analysis, approximately 18,000 TCR beta sequences were associated with HLA alleles at 0.05 false discovery rate.

This clone was detected a few times. No antigen is known for it. PCR primers comprised 60 Vbeta and 13 Jbeta primers. Sequencing used immunoSEQ multiplex PCR; TCRdb keeps in-frame clones, though not all of them. This sample carries 150,000 to 160,000 clones, 60% to 75% of them seen once, and the ten largest clones take 2.8%. This CDR3 is built from 15 residues. V was shortened by 0 bases and J by 7 bases, with 13 bases between the two germline ends. The germline V gene encodes CDR1 SGDLS and CDR2 YYNGEE. This TCR was sampled from a young man in good health and CMV-seronegative. Sequencing was performed on PBMCs. V usage is TRBV9 and J usage is TRBJ2-2; D call uncertain. The CDR3 nucleotides are TGTGCCAGCAGCGTAGCAGGAAGAACGCTCGGGGAGCTGTTTTTT. It codes for CASSVAGRTLGELFF.